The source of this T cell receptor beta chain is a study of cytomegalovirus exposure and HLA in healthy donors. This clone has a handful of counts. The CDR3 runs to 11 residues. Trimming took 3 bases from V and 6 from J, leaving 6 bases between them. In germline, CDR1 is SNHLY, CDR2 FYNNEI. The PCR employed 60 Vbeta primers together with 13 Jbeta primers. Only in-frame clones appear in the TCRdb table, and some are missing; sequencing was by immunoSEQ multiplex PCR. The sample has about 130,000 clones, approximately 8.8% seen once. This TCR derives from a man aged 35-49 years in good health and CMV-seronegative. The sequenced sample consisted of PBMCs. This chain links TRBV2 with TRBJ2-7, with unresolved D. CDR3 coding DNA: TGTGCCAGCAGTGATTGGGCCGAGCAGTACTTC. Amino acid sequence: CASSDWAEQYF.